These 18 T cell receptor beta chains were all obtained from the same sample, sequenced in a study of blood T cell repertoires in COVID-19. Produced via immunoSEQ multiplex PCR; TCRdb's table is partial and in-frame only. The top ten clones hold about 2% of a sample with fewer than 350,000 clones, about 85% of them seen once. The specimen sequenced was PBMCs or T cells enriched from blood (not recorded which). Every receptor here comes from a woman aged 25 to 39 who had been exposed to COVID-19.

The J gene is TRBJ2-5, the V gene TRBV6-1, with TRBD1 matching 7 bases. Germline values: CDR1 MNHNS, CDR2 SASEGT. With V trimmed by 4 bases and J by 1 base, 9 bases remained unmatched. The CDR3 loop spans 16 amino acids. The DNA for the CDR3 is TGTGCCAGCAGTGCTACTCTCGGGACAGCCCAAGAGACCCAGTACTTC. Amino acid sequence: CASSATLGTAQETQYF.

The rearrangement links TRBV11-3 to TRBJ2-1, with TRBD2 matching over 7 bases. This CDR3 comprises 15 residues. Trimming at V came to 2 bases and at J to 2 bases, leaving 3 bases not matched to a gene. Germline V gives CDR1 SGHNT, CDR2 YENEEA. CDR3 nucleotides: TGTGCCAGCAGCTTATTGGGGACTACCTACAATGAGCAGTTCTTC. Translating it yields CASSLLGTTYNEQFF.

J is TRBJ1-3 and V is TRBV9; the match to TRBD1 covers 10 bases. Germline values: CDR1 SGDLS, CDR2 YYNGEE. The V segment lost 2 bases and the J segment 0 bases; nucleotides outside the gene matches: 2. This CDR3 spans 16 amino acids. CDR3 bases: TGTGCCAGCAGCGTGGGACAGGGGAGCTCTGGAAACACCATATATTTT. Protein: CASSVGQGSSGNTIYF. Variable domain in full (rest from reference TRBV9 and TRBJ1-3): DSGVTQTPKHLITATGQRVTLRCSPRSGDLSVYWYQQSLDQGLQFLIQYYNGEERAKGNILERFSAQQFPDLHSELNLSSLELGDSALYFCASSVGQGSSGNTIYFGEGSWLTVV.

The sample holds one count of this clone. The chain carries TRBV5-1 and TRBJ2-7, with D possibly being TRBD2 (6 bases). In germline, CDR1 is SGHRS, CDR2 YFSETQ. This CDR3 contains 18 residues. The V end was cut by 3 bases, the J end by 2 bases, with 24 bases between. This CDR3 is CASSSRSGTARRTYEQYF. DNA of the CDR3: TGCGCCAGCAGCTCCCGATCCGGGACTGCGCGGAGAACCTACGAGCAGTACTTC.

The V gene is TRBV7-9, the J gene TRBJ2-1; TRBD2 is a possible D gene (6 bases). Germline loops: CDR1 SEHNR, CDR2 FQNEAQ (reference sequence). This CDR3 has 16 residues. Trimming left V 6 bases short and J 0 bases short, with 15 bases between. The CDR3 DNA sequence: TGTGCCAGCAGTTTTAGCGGCGGAAGCTCCTACAATGAGCAGTTCTTC. This codes for CASSFSGGSSYNEQFF.

The chain is built from TRBV6-5 and TRBJ1-2; the D is unclear. This CDR3 is 12 amino acids long. The germline V gene has CDR1 MNHEY and CDR2 SVGAGI. With 5 bases removed from V and 6 bases from J, the gap between germline ends came to 10 bases. CDR3 in DNA: TGTGCCAGCAGTACGCAGGAAGATGGCTACACCTTC. Translating gives CASSTQEDGYTF.

In this sample, this clone turned up once. The rearrangement joins TRBV4-3 to TRBJ1-4, with TRBD1 identical over 11 bases. The length of the CDR3 is 19 residues. Germline trimming cut 3 bases from V and 8 bases from J; bases unmatched to any gene: 17. Per the germline V gene, CDR1 is LGHNA and CDR2 is YSLEER. The CDR3, as DNA: TGCGCCAGCAGCCAGACTGGACAGGGGGCGCAGGAGGGTGGGGAAAAACTGTTTTTT. This gives the protein CASSQTGQGAQEGGEKLFF.

The rearrangement uses TRBV30 and TRBJ2-6; no reliable D call. Germline lookup yields CDR1 GTSNPN and CDR2 SVGIG (reference sequence). The V and J ends lost 2 bases and 0 bases respectively, with 11 bases between them. The CDR3 is made up of 16 amino acids. CDR3: CAWSPADASGANVLTF. CDR3 in DNA: TGTGCCTGGAGTCCTGCGGATGCCTCTGGGGCCAACGTCCTGACTTTC.

The V call is TRBV3-1 (or the pseudogene TRBV3-2), the J call TRBJ1-6; a possible D gene is TRBD1 (5 bases). This CDR3 is 18 amino acids long. Germline lookup yields CDR1 LGHDT and CDR2 YNNKEL (reference sequence). Trimming took off 5 bases at V and 0 bases at J, with 17 bases between the two ends. This CDR3 reads CASSGHSGTSSYNSPLHF. The DNA of the CDR3 is TGTGCCAGCAGCGGACATTCCGGGACTAGCTCCTATAATTCACCCCTCCACTTT.

The V gene is TRBV7-3, the J gene TRBJ2-2, with D hard to call. In germline, CDR1 is SGHTA, CDR2 FQGTGA. This CDR3 is built from 13 residues. Trimming took 0 bases from V and 6 from J, leaving 5 bases between them. The CDR3 DNA follows: TGTGCCAGCAGCTTAACGTCGGCCGGGGAGCTGTTTTTT. Amino acid sequence: CASSLTSAGELFF.

V is TRBV30 and J is TRBJ2-1, with TRBD2 identical over 7 bases. J gave up 0 bases and V 3 bases, and 8 bases lay outside the gene matches. Germline V lookup: CDR1 GTSNPN, CDR2 SVGIG (reference sequence). CDR3 size: 16 residues. CDR3 nucleotide sequence: TGTGCCTGGAGAGCTTCTAGCGGACGCTCCTACAATGAGCAGTTCTTC. This codes for CAWRASSGRSYNEQFF.

The chain links TRBV30 to TRBJ2-3; 7 bases are shared with TRBD1. Trimming at V came to 2 bases and at J to 2 bases, leaving 7 bases not matched to a gene. Germline V gives CDR1 GTSNPN, CDR2 SVGIG (reference sequence). This CDR3 contains 15 residues. The CDR3 here is CAWSPLDRLTDTQYF. The CDR3 region has the DNA TGTGCCTGGAGTCCTCTGGACAGGCTCACAGATACGCAGTATTTT.

This clone appeared a single time. The gene calls are TRBV27 and TRBJ1-1; perhaps TRBD1 as D (5 bases). The CDR3 is made up of 13 amino acids. V dropped 5 bases and J dropped 7 bases, with 14 bases sitting between them. CDR1 and CDR2 (germline): MNHEY, SMNVEV (reference sequence). CDR3 protein: CASSPRTTNEAFF. The CDR3 DNA follows: TGTGCCAGCAGTCCGAGGACAACTAATGAAGCTTTCTTT.

The chain has TRBV28 and TRBJ1-1; 7 bases agree with TRBD1. Germline CDR1 MDHEN, CDR2 SYDVKM. The CDR3 is made up of 15 amino acids. Trimming at V came to 5 bases and at J to 0 bases, leaving 6 bases not matched to a gene. The CDR3 region has the DNA TGTGCCAGCAGTCCACCGGGACAGCTGAACACTGAAGCTTTCTTT. Translated: CASSPPGQLNTEAFF.

The rearrangement links TRBV19 to TRBJ1-2, with D possibly TRBD1 on 5 matching bases. Trimming shortened V by 3 bases and J by 3 bases, and 11 bases separated the two germline ends. The V gene's germline CDR1 is LNHDA and CDR2 SQIVND (reference sequence). This CDR3 spans 14 amino acids. The CDR3 DNA is TGTGCCAGTAGTATTGGAACAGGCCACTATGGCTACACCTTC. Residues: CASSIGTGHYGYTF.

The chain carries TRBV10-2 and TRBJ2-5; 9 positions match TRBD2. CDR1 and CDR2 from the germline V gene are WSHSY and SAAADI. V shed 7 bases, J shed 0 bases, and the junction held 3 bases outside the gene matches. The CDR3 runs to 14 residues. CDR3 in amino acids: CASKAGGNQETQYF. The CDR3 DNA follows: TGCGCCAGCAAAGCGGGAGGCAACCAAGAGACCCAGTACTTC.

The chain combines TRBV9 with TRBJ2-7; 11 bases agree with TRBD2. Trimming took 0 bases from V and 3 from J; bases not matched to a gene: 5. Germline V gene sequence: CDR1 SGDLS, CDR2 YYNGEE. The CDR3 totals 16 residues. The CDR3 reads CASSVVPLAGVYEQYF. CDR3 DNA sequence: TGTGCCAGCAGCGTAGTGCCACTAGCGGGGGTCTACGAGCAGTACTTC.

This chain uses TRBV11-2 with TRBJ2-2; tentatively, D is TRBD2 (6 bases). The germline V and J ends were trimmed by 5 bases and 5 bases, with 21 bases remaining between them. The CDR3 is 17 residues long. CDR1 and CDR2 (germline): SGHAT, FQNNGV. The CDR3 DNA follows: TGTGCCAGCAGCGCCTTTCTGGGAGGTGTAAGGACCGGGGAGCTGTTTTTT. Translation: CASSAFLGGVRTGELFF.